The 13 T cell receptor beta chains given below trace back to one sample, sequenced in a study of OX40 agonist ivuxolimab in advanced cancers. The protocol was immunoSEQ multiplex PCR, while the TCRdb copy is restricted to in-frame clones and leaves out a portion. The sample records some 59,000 clones, roughly 88% being singletons. The specimen comprised CD4+ or CD8+ T cells sorted from blood, sampled in a trial of the OX40 agonist ivuxolimab. All receptors come from an adult with an advanced solid tumor such as melanoma, head and neck, liver or kidney cancer.

V gene TRBV28 combines with J gene TRBJ1-1, with 9 positions matching TRBD1. The CDR3 length is 14 residues. Per the germline V gene, CDR1 is MDHEN and CDR2 is SYDVKM. The J segment lost 4 bases and the V segment lost 7 bases, leaving 7 bases of the junction unmatched. The CDR3 region is CASNRDRVRTEAFF. CDR3 DNA: TGTGCCAGCAATCGGGACAGGGTCCGCACTGAAGCTTTCTTT.

This sequence joins TRBV5-4 and TRBJ1-3, with D unresolved. The CDR3 runs 14 residues. The V and J ends lost 4 bases and 0 bases respectively, with 8 bases between them. Germline V CDR1 and CDR2: SGHNT, YYREEE (reference sequence). The CDR3 sequence is CASSPTVSGNTIYF. The CDR3 nucleotides read TGTGCCAGCAGCCCCACCGTCTCTGGAAACACCATATATTTT.

The chain is built from TRBV18 and TRBJ1-2, with D perhaps matching TRBD1 (6 bases). Germline-derived CDR1 and CDR2 are KGHSH and LQKENI. The V end was cut by 6 bases, the J end by 4 bases, with 18 bases between. The CDR3 sequence is 15 residues long. The CDR3 sequence is CASSPMEGGLYGYTF. The CDR3 DNA sequence: TGTGCCAGCTCCCCAATGGAGGGGGGACTCTATGGCTACACCTTC.

The CDR3 region is CASSGQGYNTEAFF. CDR3 sequence (DNA): TGTGCCAGTAGCGGACAGGGGTATAACACTGAAGCTTTCTTT. The V and J genes are TRBV19 and TRBJ1-1, with 9 bases fitting TRBD1. Germline values: CDR1 LNHDA, CDR2 SQIVND (reference sequence). V lost 6 bases and J lost 2; bases outside the gene matches: 4. This CDR3 has 14 amino acids.

This sequence joins TRBV5-1 and TRBJ1-1; D gene unclear. CDR3 size: 14 residues. Germline V gene data show CDR1 as SGHRS and CDR2 as YFSETQ. V lost 4 bases and J 5 bases, leaving 15 bases between the germline ends. The CDR3 region is CASSQTMAWTEAFF. The CDR3, as DNA: TGCGCCAGCAGCCAGACAATGGCGTGGACTGAAGCTTTCTTT. Together with reference TRBV5-1 and TRBJ1-1, the CDR3 gives the full variable domain: KAGVTQTPRYLIKTRGQQVTLSCSPISGHRSVSWYQQTPGQGLQFLFEYFSETQRNKGNFPGRFSGRQFSNSRSEMNVSTLELGDSALYLCASSQTMAWTEAFFGQGTRLTVV.

The chain links TRBV19 to TRBJ2-3; 8 positions match TRBD2. The CDR3 is 13 residues long. Trimming took 6 bases from V and 4 from J; bases not matched to a gene: 3. The germline CDR1 and CDR2 sequences are LNHDA and SQIVND (reference sequence). The chain's CDR3 is CASSGGASDTQYF. CDR3 nucleotide sequence: TGTGCCAGTAGCGGGGGGGCCTCAGATACGCAGTATTTT.

This chain links TRBV28 with TRBJ1-6; D is undetermined. The CDR3 has 12 residues. Germline V gene data show CDR1 as MDHEN and CDR2 as SYDVKM. V was trimmed by 3 bases and J by 13 bases, leaving 10 bases between them. The CDR3, as DNA: TGTGCCAGCAGTTTGAGAGGCAGCCCCCTCCACTTT. Protein: CASSLRGSPLHF.

The V and J genes are TRBV10-3 and TRBJ2-1; 13 bases are a match to TRBD2. Germline CDR1 is ENHRY and CDR2 is SYGVKD. The CDR3 has 15 amino acids. The trim removed 6 bases at V and 7 bases at J, leaving 6 bases unmatched. The DNA of the CDR3 is TGTGCCATCAGACTCGGACTAGCGGGGGCAAATGAGCAGTTCTTC. Its translation: CAIRLGLAGANEQFF.

The chain recombines TRBV2 with TRBJ2-1, with TRBD1 identical over 7 bases. The CDR3 extends over 14 amino acids. The germline V gene has CDR1 SNHLY and CDR2 FYNNEI. V was clipped by 6 bases and J by 1 base; unmatched bases: 3. The CDR3 DNA follows: TGTGCCAGCAGCGACAGGGCTTCCTACAATGAGCAGTTCTTC. Protein product: CASSDRASYNEQFF.

This clone has only one observation. This chain links TRBV7-2 with TRBJ2-7; tentatively, D is TRBD1 (6 bases). The CDR3 has 15 residues. V lost 6 bases to trimming and J lost 6 bases, with 21 bases between them. Germline CDR1 reads SGHTA; CDR2 reads FQGNSA. CDR3 sequence (DNA): TGTGCCAGCAGTCCTGCGGCCTTACAGGGAAGCGAGCAGTACTTC. Its translation is CASSPAALQGSEQYF.

The chain combines TRBV2 with TRBJ1-4, with 8 nucleotides matching TRBD1. This CDR3 is 16 amino acids long. J lost 0 bases, V lost 8 bases, and 8 bases had no gene match. Germline CDR1 reads SNHLY; CDR2 reads FYNNEI. CDR3 protein: CASGRTGPATNEKLFF. The CDR3 DNA follows: TGTGCCAGCGGCCGGACAGGGCCTGCAACTAATGAAAAACTGTTTTTT.

The chain joins TRBV2 to TRBJ1-1, with no clear D. The CDR3 runs to 13 residues. Germline CDR1 and CDR2: SNHLY and FYNNEI. V lost 3 bases, J lost 2 bases, and 7 bases lay in between. CDR3 DNA sequence: TGTGCCAGCAGTGATGGCGGAAACACTGAAGCTTTCTTT. This gives the protein CASSDGGNTEAFF. The variable domain in full, with the rest retrieved from reference TRBV2 and TRBJ1-1, is EPEVTQTPSHQVTQMGQEVILRCVPISNHLYFYWYRQILGQKVEFLVSFYNNEISEKSEIFDDQFSVERPDGSNFTLKIRSTKLEDSAMYFCASSDGGNTEAFFGQGTRLTVV.

The chain uses TRBV5-1 and TRBJ2-5; 8 positions match TRBD1. CDR1 and CDR2 (germline): SGHRS, YFSETQ. The CDR3 is 15 residues long. The trim removed 7 bases at V and 0 bases at J, leaving 8 bases unmatched. CDR3 sequence (DNA): TGCGCCAGCTCCCGGACAGGGACGAACCAAGAGACCCAGTACTTC. Its protein is CASSRTGTNQETQYF.